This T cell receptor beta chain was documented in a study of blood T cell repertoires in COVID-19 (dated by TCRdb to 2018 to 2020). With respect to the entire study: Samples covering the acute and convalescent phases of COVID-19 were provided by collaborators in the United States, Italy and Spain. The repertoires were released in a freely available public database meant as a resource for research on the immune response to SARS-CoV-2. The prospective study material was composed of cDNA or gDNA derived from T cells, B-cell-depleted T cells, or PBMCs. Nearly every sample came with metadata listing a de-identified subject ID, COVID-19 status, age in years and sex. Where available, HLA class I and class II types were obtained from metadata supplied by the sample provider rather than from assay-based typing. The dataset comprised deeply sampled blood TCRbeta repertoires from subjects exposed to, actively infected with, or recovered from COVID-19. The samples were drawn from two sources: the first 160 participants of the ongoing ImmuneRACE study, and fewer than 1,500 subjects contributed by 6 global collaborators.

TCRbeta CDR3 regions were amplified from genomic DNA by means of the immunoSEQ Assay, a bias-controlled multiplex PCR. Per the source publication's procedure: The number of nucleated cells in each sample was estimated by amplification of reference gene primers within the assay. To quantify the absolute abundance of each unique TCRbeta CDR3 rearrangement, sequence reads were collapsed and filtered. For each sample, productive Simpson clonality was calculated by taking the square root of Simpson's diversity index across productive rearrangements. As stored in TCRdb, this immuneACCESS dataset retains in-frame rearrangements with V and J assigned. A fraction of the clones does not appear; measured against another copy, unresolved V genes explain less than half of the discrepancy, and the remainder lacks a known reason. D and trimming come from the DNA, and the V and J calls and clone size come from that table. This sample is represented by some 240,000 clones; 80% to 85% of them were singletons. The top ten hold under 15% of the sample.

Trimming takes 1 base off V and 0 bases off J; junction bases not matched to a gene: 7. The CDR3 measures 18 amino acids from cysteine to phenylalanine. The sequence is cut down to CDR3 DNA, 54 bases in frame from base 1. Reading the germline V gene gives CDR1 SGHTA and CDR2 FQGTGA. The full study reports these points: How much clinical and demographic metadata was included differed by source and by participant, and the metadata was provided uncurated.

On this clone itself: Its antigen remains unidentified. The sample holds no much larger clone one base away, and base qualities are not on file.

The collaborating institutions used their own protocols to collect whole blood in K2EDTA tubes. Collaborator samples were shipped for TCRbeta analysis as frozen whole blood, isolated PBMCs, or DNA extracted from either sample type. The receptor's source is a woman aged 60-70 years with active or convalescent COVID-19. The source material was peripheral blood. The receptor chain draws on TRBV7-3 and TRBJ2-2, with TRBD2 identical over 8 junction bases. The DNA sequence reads TGTGCCAGCAGCTTAAAACACCCTAGCGGGCCGAACACCGGGGAGCTGTTTTTT. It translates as CASSLKHPSGPNTGELFF.